Shown below are 19 T cell receptor beta chains from a single sample sequenced in a study of siplizumab effects on memory and regulatory T cells. Using immunoSEQ multiplex PCR, the repertoire was profiled, and TCRdb retains in-frame clones only, with some absent. The sample lists 70,000 to 95,000 clones; about 87% were seen once. Sequenced sample: CD4+ T cells sorted from blood. Receptor source: a human donor in good health.

V is TRBV12-5 and J is TRBJ2-1, with a possible D match to TRBD1 (6 bases). Trimming took 2 bases from V and 8 from J, leaving 10 bases between them. CDR1 is LGHNT, CDR2 FRNRAP, per germline. This CDR3 has 13 amino acids. The CDR3 DNA follows: TGTGCTAGTGGTTTGAACAGGGCCCATGAGCAGTTCTTC. The encoded protein is CASGLNRAHEQFF.

As regards this clone: The sample carries other DNA sequences with the same CDR3. The chain links TRBV10-3 to TRBJ2-7; D unresolved. V gave up 3 bases and J gave up 4 bases, with 4 bases separating them. Per germline, CDR1 ENHRY and CDR2 SYGVKD. The CDR3 loop spans 11 amino acids. In nucleotides, the CDR3 is TGTGCCATCAGTGAAGGATACGAGCAGTACTTC. Translation gives CAISEGYEQYF.

The V call is TRBV4-2, the J call TRBJ2-5; D is ambiguous. V shed 4 bases and J shed 0 bases, with 12 bases lying between them. The CDR3 loop spans 15 amino acids. Germline CDR1 is LGHNA and CDR2 is YNFKEQ. The CDR3 DNA is TGTGCCAGCAGCCCCCAGATTGATCACCAAGAGACCCAGTACTTC. It is translated as CASSPQIDHQETQYF.

This chain connects TRBV9 to TRBJ1-3; D gene unclear. CDR1 is SGDLS, CDR2 YYNGEE, per germline. There are 16 residues in the CDR3. The V and J ends lost 5 bases and 0 bases respectively, with 15 bases between them. DNA for the CDR3: TGTGCCAGCAGTGGCCCGGGAGGAAACTCTGGAAACACCATATATTTT. It encodes CASSGPGGNSGNTIYF.

This chain links TRBV9 with TRBJ2-5, with D perhaps given as TRBD1 or TRBD2 (5 bases each). Germline V gives CDR1 SGDLS, CDR2 YYNGEE. The CDR3 has 16 amino acids. Trimming took 3 bases from V and 4 from J, leaving 19 bases between them. The chain's CDR3 is CASSGFRAGGGETQYF. In DNA, the CDR3 is TGTGCCAGCAGCGGATTTCGTGCTGGGGGTGGAGAGACCCAGTACTTC.

V is TRBV27 and J is TRBJ2-4; no firm D call. CDR1 and CDR2 from the germline V gene are MNHEY and SMNVEV (reference sequence). V lost 6 bases and J 0 bases, leaving 9 bases between the germline ends. This CDR3 contains 14 residues. Here the CDR3 DNA reads TGTGCCAGCAGGGGTATTTTAGCCAAAAACATTCAGTACTTC. This translates into CASRGILAKNIQYF.

The gene calls are TRBV7-3 and TRBJ2-2; tentative D call: TRBD1 (5 bases). Trimming took off 2 bases at V and 8 bases at J, with 21 bases between the two ends. Germline CDR1 SGHTA, CDR2 FQGTGA. CDR3 length: 17 amino acids. CDR3 DNA sequence: TGTGCCAGCAGCTTATCGCTGCGGCAGGGTCTTCGGGGGGAGCTGTTTTTT. Its protein product is CASSLSLRQGLRGELFF.

The chain joins TRBV6-6 to TRBJ2-7; possible D gene TRBD2, 6 bases. Germline CDR1 MNHNY, CDR2 SVGAGI (reference sequence). Trimming left V 6 bases short and J 0 bases short, with 15 bases between. This CDR3 is 15 amino acids long. The CDR3 protein is CASRSGTVFSYEQYF. The CDR3 DNA follows: TGTGCCAGCAGATCCGGGACTGTCTTCTCCTACGAGCAGTACTTC.

V usage is TRBV18 and J usage is TRBJ2-1; 9 bases match TRBD2. With 6 bases clipped from V and 6 bases from J, the junction kept 9 bases outside the gene matches. This CDR3 spans 15 amino acids. The germline V gene has CDR1 KGHSH and CDR2 LQKENI. As DNA, the CDR3 is TGTGCCAGCTCCCCGGGACTAGCCTTGGCCAATGAGCAGTTCTTC. Its translation is CASSPGLALANEQFF.

The V gene is TRBV7-3, the J gene TRBJ2-1, with 8 bases that match TRBD2. Trimming cost V 1 base and J 4 bases; bases outside gene matches: 9. Germline V gives CDR1 SGHTA, CDR2 FQGTGA. This CDR3 comprises 17 residues. Written as DNA, the CDR3 is TGTGCCAGCAGCTTAAACAGAGCGGGAGTAGGATACAATGAGCAGTTCTTC. Protein: CASSLNRAGVGYNEQFF.

In this sample, this clone turned up once. The rearrangement links TRBV11-2 to TRBJ1-1; no firm D call. V was trimmed by 1 base and J by 5 bases, leaving 8 bases between them. This CDR3 has 13 residues. Germline V CDR1 and CDR2: SGHAT, FQNNGV. The DNA for the CDR3 is TGTGCCAGCAGCTTAGCCTCGGGGACTGAAGCTTTCTTT. It encodes CASSLASGTEAFF.

The V gene is TRBV27, the J gene TRBJ2-5; 9 nucleotides align to TRBD1. CDR1 MNHEY and CDR2 SMNVEV come from the germline V gene (reference sequence). This CDR3 contains 16 residues. J was trimmed by 4 bases and V by 7 bases; bases with no gene match: 13. The CDR3 sequence: CASTAQDRGRGETQYF. The CDR3 coding sequence is TGTGCCAGCACTGCGCAGGACAGGGGAAGGGGAGAGACCCAGTACTTC.

This clone was recorded only once. One end of the junction varies from germline; a read error may be responsible. V and J are TRBV9 and TRBJ2-3; 8 bases align to TRBD2. CDR1 and CDR2 from the germline V gene are SGDLS and YYNGEE. This CDR3 is 14 amino acids long. CDR3 region: CASSVGTSKDTQYF. In DNA form, the CDR3 reads TGTGCCAGCAGCGTAGGGACTAGCAAAGATACGCAGTATTTT.

The chain combines TRBV27 with TRBJ1-6; D ambiguous. This CDR3 is 16 amino acids long. Between the trimmed V and J ends, which lost 0 bases and 9 bases, there was a span of 15 bases. CDR1 is MNHEY and CDR2 is SMNVEV in the germline V gene (reference sequence). The CDR3 reads CASSLSGARRLSPLHF. The CDR3 nucleotides read TGTGCCAGCAGTTTATCAGGAGCGCGCCGACTTTCACCCCTCCACTTT.

The chain recombines TRBV4-1 with TRBJ2-5, with 8 positions matching TRBD1. CDR3 length: 13 residues. CDR1 is MGHRA and CDR2 is YSYEKL in the germline V gene. The trim removed 2 bases at V and 8 bases at J, leaving 4 bases unmatched. The CDR3, as DNA: TGCGCCAGCAGCCAACACTCAGGGGGCACCCAGTACTTC. This gives the protein CASSQHSGGTQYF.

The chain joins TRBV4-3 to TRBJ1-1, with unresolved D. The length of the CDR3 is 15 residues. Germline V gene data show CDR1 as LGHNA and CDR2 as YSLEER. The V gene lost 0 bases and the J gene lost 1 base, with 9 bases spanning the gap. CDR3 sequence (DNA): TGCGCCAGCAGCCAAGAGGGCCAGAGGAACACTGAAGCTTTCTTT. It codes for CASSQEGQRNTEAFF.

The rearrangement links TRBV6-1 to TRBJ1-3; D remains ambiguous. Germline CDR1 MNHNS, CDR2 SASEGT. CDR3 length: 14 amino acids. Trimming took off 4 bases at V and 0 bases at J, with 7 bases between the two ends. The CDR3 region is CASSVLTSGNTIYF. The DNA for the CDR3 is TGTGCCAGCAGTGTTCTGACCTCTGGAAACACCATATATTTT.

The chain is built from TRBV4-2 and TRBJ1-2; D may be TRBD1 (5 bases). CDR3 size: 16 residues. Trimming removed 0 bases from V and 2 bases from J, with 13 bases in between. CDR1 is LGHNA and CDR2 is YNFKEQ in the germline V gene. DNA for the CDR3: TGTGCCAGCAGCCAAGAGGCCCAGGGAGGCAACTATGGCTACACCTTC. This gives the protein CASSQEAQGGNYGYTF.

V and J are TRBV27 and TRBJ1-4, with 7 bases identical to TRBD1. This CDR3 has 14 residues. V was pared by 6 bases and J by 4 bases, with 5 bases of the junction left unmatched. CDR1 is MNHEY, CDR2 SMNVEV, per germline (reference sequence). The CDR3 sequence is CASSRRDSNEKLFF. The CDR3 DNA sequence: TGTGCCAGCAGCCGACGGGACAGTAATGAAAAACTGTTTTTT.